What follows are 29 T cell receptor beta chains derived from one specimen sequenced in a study of blood T cell repertoires in COVID-19. TCRdb's table, derived via immunoSEQ multiplex PCR, lists solely in-frame clones and lacks some. The sample lists a few hundred thousand clones, about 89% occurring once. Sequenced material: PBMCs or T cells enriched from blood (not recorded which). Source of these receptors: a man aged 35 to 55 who had recovered from COVID-19.

This chain uses TRBV19 with TRBJ1-6, with unresolved D. From germline, CDR1 is LNHDA and CDR2 SQIVND (reference sequence). The V gene lost 3 bases and the J gene lost 0 bases, with 15 bases spanning the gap. The CDR3 loop spans 18 amino acids. The CDR3 nucleotides read TGTGCCAGTAGTATGGACGGGAGAGGGAGCTCCTATAATTCACCCCTCCACTTT. This sequence encodes CASSMDGRGSSYNSPLHF.

This CDR3 is CASSLVKGQGIYGYTF. The CDR3 nucleotides read TGTGCCAGCAGCTTAGTGAAGGGACAGGGGATCTATGGCTACACCTTC. The chain recombines TRBV7-8 with TRBJ1-2; TRBD1 agrees at 10 bases. After removal of 1 base from V and 4 bases from J, the junction contained 6 bases not matched to a gene. Germline V gives CDR1 SGHVS, CDR2 FQNEAQ. The CDR3 is 16 residues long.

This chain connects TRBV28 to TRBJ1-2; D is unresolved. Germline CDR1 reads MDHEN; CDR2 reads SYDVKM. Trimming shortened V by 1 base and J by 7 bases, and 13 bases separated the two germline ends. The CDR3 length is 14 residues. The CDR3 sequence is CASSLLARPGGYTF. CDR3 sequence (DNA): TGTGCCAGCAGTTTATTAGCCAGACCTGGTGGCTACACCTTC.

Note on this clone: The same CDR3 also results from other DNA sequences found in this sample. The V and J genes are TRBV6-5 and TRBJ1-5; TRBD1 matches at 7 bases. V lost 2 bases, J lost 6 bases, and 4 bases stayed unmatched. CDR1 is MNHEY and CDR2 is SVGAGI in the germline V gene. CDR3 length equals 14 residues. The CDR3 sequence is CASSYRTGGQPQHF. In DNA, the CDR3 is TGTGCCAGCAGTTACCGGACAGGCGGTCAGCCCCAGCATTTT.

The chain links TRBV29-1 to TRBJ2-5, with D tentatively TRBD1 (6 bases). Trimming shortened V by 3 bases and J by 4 bases, and 12 bases separated the two germline ends. There are 13 residues in the CDR3. CDR1 is SQVTM, CDR2 ANQGSEA, per germline. This CDR3 is CSVEQGTGETQYF. In DNA, the CDR3 is TGCAGCGTTGAGCAGGGGACGGGAGAGACCCAGTACTTC.

This CDR3 reads CASSHQTSSFGETQYF. The DNA for the CDR3 is TGTGCCAGCAGCCATCAGACTAGCTCTTTCGGGGAGACCCAGTACTTC. V is TRBV3-1 (or the pseudogene TRBV3-2) and J is TRBJ2-5; 7 bases match TRBD2. Germline V gene data show CDR1 as LGHDT and CDR2 as YNNKEL (reference sequence). Trimming cost V 3 bases and J 5 bases; bases outside gene matches: 12. This CDR3 has 16 residues.

This clone was seen only a few times. The chain recombines TRBV3-1 (or the pseudogene TRBV3-2) with TRBJ2-7; 9 bases align to TRBD2. The CDR3 loop spans 16 amino acids. In germline, CDR1 is LGHDT, CDR2 YNNKEL (reference sequence). Trimming took 0 bases from V and 1 from J; bases not matched to a gene: 4. The CDR3 is CASSQESSGTSYEQYF. The CDR3, as DNA: TGTGCCAGCAGCCAAGAGTCTAGCGGGACGTCCTACGAGCAGTACTTC.

V gene TRBV3-1 (or the pseudogene TRBV3-2) combines with J gene TRBJ2-2; D perhaps matches TRBD2 (5 bases). From germline, CDR1 is LGHDT and CDR2 YNNKEL (reference sequence). Trimming stripped 4 bases from V and 4 bases from J, with 10 bases between. This CDR3 has 14 residues. The CDR3 DNA sequence: TGTGCCAGCAGCCCACAGAGGGCCACCGGGGAGCTGTTTTTT. Amino acid sequence: CASSPQRATGELFF.

The chain carries TRBV4-3 and TRBJ2-5, with 8 bases matching TRBD2. J lost 7 bases, V lost 0 bases, and 13 bases had no gene match. The germline V gene has CDR1 LGHNA and CDR2 YSLEER. The CDR3 contains 17 residues. The CDR3 DNA reads as TGCGCCAGCAGCCAAGAGAGCGGACTAGCCTCTAACGTGACCCAGTACTTC. Translating it yields CASSQESGLASNVTQYF.

The rearrangement uses TRBV5-4 and TRBJ1-2; TRBD1 agrees at 10 bases. Per germline, CDR1 SGHNT and CDR2 YYREEE (reference sequence). This CDR3 region has 15 residues. The V gene end was trimmed by 3 bases and the J gene end by 8 bases; junction bases not matched to a gene: 10. The CDR3 sequence is CASSSNDRGRVGYTF. The CDR3 region has the DNA TGTGCCAGCAGCTCAAACGACAGGGGGCGAGTCGGCTACACCTTC.

The chain links TRBV11-2 to TRBJ1-1, with D uncertain. The V end was cut by 7 bases, the J end by 1 base, with 10 bases between. The germline gives CDR1 SGHAT, CDR2 FQNNGV. The CDR3 runs to 13 residues. DNA for the CDR3: TGTGCCAGCATCATGGTGAGGAACACTGAAGCTTTCTTT. Translated: CASIMVRNTEAFF.

The chain uses TRBV19 and TRBJ1-1; 9 bases agree with TRBD1. The CDR3 has 15 amino acids. Germline CDR1 reads LNHDA; CDR2 reads SQIVND (reference sequence). Trimming removed 4 bases from V and 5 bases from J; junction bases left unmatched: 8. Written as DNA, the CDR3 is TGTGCCAGTAGTACTCCGGGACAGGGTAGAACTGAAGCTTTCTTT. This sequence encodes CASSTPGQGRTEAFF.

The rearrangement joins TRBV3-1 (or the pseudogene TRBV3-2) to TRBJ2-7, with D unresolved. V dropped 1 base and J dropped 2 bases, with 15 bases sitting between them. Germline values: CDR1 LGHDT, CDR2 YNNKEL (reference sequence). The CDR3 totals 16 residues. The CDR3 bases are TGTGCCAGCAGCCAAGGCCCCGGGTCCAGCCCCTACGAGCAGTACTTC. Protein sequence: CASSQGPGSSPYEQYF.

The CDR3 bases are TGTGCCAGCAGCAGCTGGGACAGGGATTCAACCTACGAGCAGTACTTC. Translation: CASSSWDRDSTYEQYF. The rearrangement joins TRBV11-2 to TRBJ2-7, with 9 bases fitting TRBD1. With V trimmed by 5 bases and J by 2 bases, 10 bases remained unmatched. This CDR3 spans 16 amino acids. Germline V CDR1 and CDR2: SGHAT, FQNNGV.

The gene calls are TRBV11-3 and TRBJ1-1, with TRBD1 as a possible D gene (5 bases). CDR3 length equals 15 residues. CDR1 is SGHNT and CDR2 is YENEEA in the germline V gene. Trimming took 0 bases from V and 3 from J, leaving 11 bases between them. As DNA, the CDR3 is TGTGCCAGCAGCTTAGAAGGGACTGCTTACACTGAAGCTTTCTTT. The encoded protein is CASSLEGTAYTEAFF.

The chain carries TRBV7-6 and TRBJ2-3, with D unresolved. The V end was cut by 5 bases, the J end by 3 bases, with 3 bases between. Per the germline V gene, CDR1 is SGHVS and CDR2 is FNYEAQ. The CDR3 is made up of 11 amino acids. The chain's CDR3 is CASSLTDTQYF. As DNA, the CDR3 is TGTGCCAGCAGCCTGACAGATACGCAGTATTTT.

The V call is TRBV19, the J call TRBJ2-4, with TRBD1 identical over 8 bases. With V trimmed by 1 base and J by 6 bases, 2 bases remained unmatched. This CDR3 comprises 14 residues. CDR1 and CDR2 from the germline V gene are LNHDA and SQIVND (reference sequence). CDR3 in DNA: TGTGCCAGTAGTATAGGACAGGGGATAAACATTCAGTACTTC. It yields the protein CASSIGQGINIQYF.

In regard to this clone: The same CDR3 also results from other DNA sequences found in this sample. The rearrangement links TRBV18 to TRBJ1-1; D remains unclear. This CDR3 comprises 14 residues. CDR1 and CDR2 (germline): KGHSH, LQKENI. Trimming pared 4 bases from V and 5 bases from J, leaving 14 bases between. The CDR3 bases are TGTGCCAGCTCACTTCGGGGAAGGGAAACTGAAGCTTTCTTT. Translated, it gives CASSLRGRETEAFF.

This clone turned up a few times. V is TRBV3-1 (or the pseudogene TRBV3-2) and J is TRBJ1-4, with D possibly TRBD1 on 6 matching bases. The CDR3 contains 13 residues. V lost 7 bases and J lost 7, with 13 bases in between. CDR1 LGHDT and CDR2 YNNKEL come from the germline V gene (reference sequence). The CDR3 coding sequence is TGTGCCAGCAATTCAGGGGTTTCTGAAAAACTGTTTTTT. It specifies CASNSGVSEKLFF.

The chain joins TRBV11-2 to TRBJ1-4; 8 bases match TRBD1. The CDR3 sequence is 17 residues long. V lost 5 bases to trimming and J lost 1 base; unmatched junction nucleotides: 9. Germline assignment: CDR1 SGHAT and CDR2 FQNNGV. The CDR3 region has the DNA TGTGCCAGCAGCCTATCACCGGGGACAGGAACTAATGAAAAACTGTTTTTT. Amino acid sequence: CASSLSPGTGTNEKLFF.

This CDR3 is CASSSLGGGRDEAFF. In DNA, the CDR3 is TGTGCCAGCAGCTCCCTTGGGGGGGGCCGCGATGAAGCTTTCTTT. The chain links TRBV7-3 to TRBJ1-1; maybe TRBD1 (6 bases). V lost 4 bases and J lost 7, with 19 bases in between. The length of the CDR3 is 15 residues. Per the germline V gene, CDR1 is SGHTA and CDR2 is FQGTGA.

The chain carries TRBV18 and TRBJ2-7; 9 nucleotides line up with TRBD1. The ends lost 1 base at V and 5 bases at J; junction bases unmatched: 6. CDR3 size: 15 residues. CDR1 KGHSH and CDR2 LQKENI come from the germline V gene. Here the CDR3 DNA reads TGTGCCAGCTCACCACAGGGACAGGGATCGCACGAGCAGTACTTC. Translation: CASSPQGQGSHEQYF. The full variable domain, with the rest looked up from reference TRBV18 and TRBJ2-7, is NAGVMQNPRHLVRRRGQEARLRCSPMKGHSHVYWYRQLPEEGLKFMVYLQKENIIDESGMPKERFSAEFPKEGPSILRIQQVVRGDSAAYFCASSPQGQGSHEQYFGPGTRLTVT.

The chain uses TRBV12-5 and TRBJ2-3, with no clear D. The CDR3 covers 16 residues. Germline CDR1 LGHNT, CDR2 FRNRAP. Deletions cut 2 bases from V and 2 bases from J, with 14 bases between. The CDR3 is CASGLWQVLNTDTQYF. In DNA form, the CDR3 reads TGTGCTAGTGGTTTGTGGCAAGTCCTGAACACAGATACGCAGTATTTT. Full variable domain (remainder filled in from reference TRBV12-5 and TRBJ2-3): DARVTQTPRHKVTEMGQEVTMRCQPILGHNTVFWYRQTMMQGLELLAYFRNRAPLDDSGMPKDRFSAEMPDATLATLKIQPSEPRDSAVYFCASGLWQVLNTDTQYFGPGTRLTVL.

This clone came up many times. This CDR3 reads CASSVVPGKAYEQYF. The CDR3 DNA follows: TGTGCCAGCAGCGTAGTTCCAGGGAAAGCCTACGAGCAGTACTTC. The chain carries TRBV9 and TRBJ2-7, with a possible D match to TRBD1 (5 bases). The germline V gene encodes CDR1 SGDLS and CDR2 YYNGEE. The CDR3 loop spans 15 amino acids. V lost 0 bases and J 2 bases, leaving 12 bases between the germline ends.

The rearrangement uses TRBV2 and TRBJ2-3, with D perhaps matching TRBD2 (6 bases). There are 20 residues in the CDR3. Per germline, CDR1 SNHLY and CDR2 FYNNEI. Trimming shortened V by 2 bases and J by 2 bases, and 26 bases separated the two germline ends. CDR3 region: CASSETGLTPWAPYTDTQYF. The CDR3 bases are TGTGCCAGCAGTGAAACGGGACTCACTCCGTGGGCCCCCTACACAGATACGCAGTATTTT. Full variable domain (outside the CDR3, taken from reference TRBV2 and TRBJ2-3): EPEVTQTPSHQVTQMGQEVILRCVPISNHLYFYWYRQILGQKVEFLVSFYNNEISEKSEIFDDQFSVERPDGSNFTLKIRSTKLEDSAMYFCASSETGLTPWAPYTDTQYFGPGTRLTVL.

The rearrangement uses TRBV24-1 and TRBJ2-3; D unclear. The CDR3 is made up of 14 amino acids. The germline V gene encodes CDR1 KGHDR and CDR2 SFDVKD. V was cut by 3 bases and J by 4 bases, with 10 bases left in between. CDR3 protein: CATSDRGFSDTQYF. Written as DNA, the CDR3 is TGTGCCACCAGTGATCGAGGTTTTTCAGATACGCAGTATTTT.

This clone has a single count. The chain is built from TRBV28 and TRBJ2-5; D uncertain. The CDR3 contains 13 residues. Trimming took off 3 bases at V and 5 bases at J, with 10 bases between the two ends. CDR1 is MDHEN and CDR2 is SYDVKM in the germline V gene. The DNA of the CDR3 is TGTGCCAGCAGTTTGCCAGCGATGGAGACCCAGTACTTC. It translates to CASSLPAMETQYF.

This clone was observed a few times. The chain is built from TRBV19 and TRBJ2-7, with a possible D match to TRBD2 (6 bases). The germline V gene encodes CDR1 LNHDA and CDR2 SQIVND (reference sequence). This CDR3 is built from 14 residues. The germline V and J ends were trimmed by 2 bases and 1 base, with 9 bases remaining between them. The CDR3 nucleotides are TGTGCCAGTAGTATAATGGAGGGTTCCTACGAGCAGTACTTC. Translation: CASSIMEGSYEQYF.

CDR3 loop: CASSLVSGSYEQYF. Written as DNA, the CDR3 is TGTGCCAGCAGCCTCGTTAGCGGGAGTTACGAGCAGTACTTC. The chain recombines TRBV14 with TRBJ2-7; 9 bases match TRBD2. V lost 4 bases to trimming and J lost 4 bases; unmatched junction nucleotides: 5. This CDR3 has 14 residues. Per germline, CDR1 SGHDN and CDR2 FVKESK.